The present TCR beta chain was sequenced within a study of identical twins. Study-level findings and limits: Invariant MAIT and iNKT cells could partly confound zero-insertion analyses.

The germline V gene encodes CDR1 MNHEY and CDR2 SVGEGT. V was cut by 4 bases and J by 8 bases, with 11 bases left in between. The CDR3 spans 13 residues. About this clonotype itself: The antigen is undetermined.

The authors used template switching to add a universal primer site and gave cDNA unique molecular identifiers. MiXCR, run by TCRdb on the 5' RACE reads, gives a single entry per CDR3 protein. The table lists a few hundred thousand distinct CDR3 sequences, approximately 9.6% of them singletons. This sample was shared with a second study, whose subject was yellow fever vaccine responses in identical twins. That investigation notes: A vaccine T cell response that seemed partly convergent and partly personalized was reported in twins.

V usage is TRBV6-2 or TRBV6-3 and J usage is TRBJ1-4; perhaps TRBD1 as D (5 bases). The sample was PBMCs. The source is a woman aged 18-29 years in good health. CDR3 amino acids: CASSLQGAEKLFF. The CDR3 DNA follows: TGTGCCAGCAGTTTGCAAGGGGCGGAAAAACTGTTTTTT.